The sequence of this T cell receptor (beta chain) was determined in a study of blood T cell repertoires in COVID-19. Study details: Spain, Italy and the United States supplied samples that represented acute and convalescent COVID-19. T cells, B-cell-depleted T cells, or PBMCs supplied cDNA or gDNA.

In the authors' workflow: By means of reference gene primer amplification, nucleated cell counts were estimated. Clones were read by immunoSEQ multiplex PCR, and TCRdb kept only the in-frame ones, dropping some. The D gene and trimming were derived from the DNA, and the V and J assignments and clone size from that table. There are fewer than 50,000 clones in the sample; 88% occur only once, and just over 9.5% lies in the top ten. After removal of 4 bases from V and 3 bases from J, the junction contained 8 bases not matched to a gene. In germline, CDR1 is SGHNT, CDR2 YENEEA. This CDR3 has 16 amino acids.

Sequencing was carried out using peripheral blood. The sequence was collected from a man between 45 and 60 years old with active COVID-19. The chain employs TRBV11-3 and TRBJ2-3, with 9 positions matching TRBD2. For the CDR3, the DNA is TGTGCCAGCAGCTCCAAGCGGGGGGCTATTACAGATACGCAGTATTTT. It yields the protein CASSSKRGAITDTQYF.